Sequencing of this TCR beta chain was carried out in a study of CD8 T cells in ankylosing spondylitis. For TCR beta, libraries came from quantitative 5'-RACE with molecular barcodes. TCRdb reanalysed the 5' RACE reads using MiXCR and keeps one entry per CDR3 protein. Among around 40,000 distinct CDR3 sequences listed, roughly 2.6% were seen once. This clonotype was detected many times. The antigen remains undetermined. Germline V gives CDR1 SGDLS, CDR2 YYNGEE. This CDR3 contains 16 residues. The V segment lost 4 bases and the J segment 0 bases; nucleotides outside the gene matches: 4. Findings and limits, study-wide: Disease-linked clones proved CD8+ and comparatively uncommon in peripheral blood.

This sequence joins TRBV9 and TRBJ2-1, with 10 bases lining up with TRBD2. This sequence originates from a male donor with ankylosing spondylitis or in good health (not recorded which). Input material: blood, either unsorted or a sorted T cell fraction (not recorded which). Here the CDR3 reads CASSKLAGPSYNEQFF. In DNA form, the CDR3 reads TGTGCCAGCAGCAAACTAGCGGGGCCCTCCTACAATGAGCAGTTCTTC.